The next 30 T cell receptor beta chains were all read from a single sample in a study of cytomegalovirus exposure and HLA in healthy donors. Using immunoSEQ multiplex PCR, the repertoire was profiled, and TCRdb retains in-frame clones only, with some absent. The table has a few hundred thousand clones, about nine tenths seen once; the top ten hold 0.75% to 0.85%. Sequenced material: PBMCs. Receptor source: a woman aged 18-29 years in good health and CMV-seronegative.

This clone came up a few times. V usage is TRBV4-2 and J usage is TRBJ2-7; TRBD1 matches at 8 bases. Germline-derived CDR1 and CDR2 are LGHNA and YNFKEQ. Trimming took 4 bases from V and 5 from J; bases not matched to a gene: 10. The CDR3 has 15 amino acids. In DNA, the CDR3 is TGTGCCAGCAGCCTAGGGCAGGGGGCGATGGACGAGCAGTACTTC. It yields the protein CASSLGQGAMDEQYF.

V is TRBV4-2 and J is TRBJ2-7; 10 bases fit TRBD2. The CDR3 has 15 residues. The ends lost 0 bases at V and 2 bases at J; junction bases unmatched: 1. The germline gives CDR1 LGHNA, CDR2 YNFKEQ. Here the CDR3 DNA reads TGTGCCAGCAGCCAAGAACTAGCGGGGACCTACGAGCAGTACTTC. As protein: CASSQELAGTYEQYF.

This sequence joins TRBV6-1 and TRBJ2-7; TRBD2 matches 13 bases. Germline trimming cut 11 bases from V and 7 bases from J; bases unmatched to any gene: 8. The CDR3 sequence is 13 residues long. Germline V gene data show CDR1 as MNHNS and CDR2 as SASEGT. The CDR3 is CAARLAGGYEQYF. As DNA, the CDR3 is TGTGCCGCCCGACTAGCGGGAGGTTATGAGCAGTACTTC.

The chain couples TRBV28 to TRBJ2-7; no clear D gene. This CDR3 contains 12 residues. Germline values: CDR1 MDHEN, CDR2 SYDVKM. Trimming cost V 6 bases and J 3 bases, with 9 bases left between them. The CDR3 protein is CASRRSYYEQYF. In nucleotides, the CDR3 is TGTGCCAGCAGGAGGAGTTACTACGAGCAGTACTTC.

CDR3 sequence reads: CASSHGRSREAYEQYF. CDR3 DNA: TGCGCCAGCAGCCACGGGAGGTCGCGGGAGGCCTACGAGCAGTACTTC. This chain uses TRBV4-3 with TRBJ2-7, with 8 bases that match TRBD2. The CDR3 is made up of 16 amino acids. Germline V gene lookup returns CDR1 LGHNA and CDR2 YSLEER. V lost 3 bases, J lost 2 bases, and 9 bases stayed unmatched.

The V call is TRBV5-1, the J call TRBJ2-7, with D possibly matching TRBD2 (5 bases). Germline V gene sequence: CDR1 SGHRS, CDR2 YFSETQ. V shed 1 base and J shed 3 bases, with 14 bases lying between them. The CDR3 covers 15 residues. The CDR3 loop reads CASSLLAGGGYEQYF. The CDR3 coding sequence is TGCGCCAGCAGCTTGTTGGCGGGTGGCGGCTACGAGCAGTACTTC. The full variable domain, rest sourced from reference TRBV5-1 and TRBJ2-7, is KAGVTQTPRYLIKTRGQQVTLSCSPISGHRSVSWYQQTPGQGLQFLFEYFSETQRNKGNFPGRFSGRQFSNSRSEMNVSTLELGDSALYLCASSLLAGGGYEQYFGPGTRLTVT.

This clone was seen more than once but under ten times. This chain links TRBV13 with TRBJ1-5; no clear D gene. Trimming shortened V by 4 bases and J by 0 bases, and 10 bases separated the two germline ends. The CDR3 contains 15 residues. From germline, CDR1 is PRHDT and CDR2 FYEKMQ (reference sequence). The CDR3 DNA is TGTGCCAGCAGCTCCGGGGAAAATAGCAATCAGCCCCAGCATTTT. It yields the protein CASSSGENSNQPQHF.

This clone has only one observation. Other DNA sequences within the sample encode an identical CDR3. The chain couples TRBV29-1 to TRBJ2-3; D ambiguous. The CDR3 is 14 amino acids. Between the trimmed V and J ends, which lost 4 bases and 2 bases, there was a span of 13 bases. Germline V gene data show CDR1 as SQVTM and CDR2 as ANQGSEA. This CDR3 reads CSVGGGTSTDTQYF. CDR3 sequence (DNA): TGCAGCGTTGGAGGTGGTACGTCCACAGATACGCAGTATTTT.

The gene calls are TRBV5-1 and TRBJ2-7, with 8 positions matching TRBD1. Trimming removed 0 bases from V and 4 bases from J; junction bases left unmatched: 3. The CDR3 is 14 amino acids. Looked up from germline, CDR1 is SGHRS and CDR2 is YFSETQ. CDR3 in amino acids: CASSLDQGAYEQYF. Written as DNA, the CDR3 is TGCGCCAGCAGCTTGGATCAGGGGGCGTACGAGCAGTACTTC.

J is TRBJ2-1 and V is TRBV15; D is perhaps TRBD2 (6 bases). The germline V gene encodes CDR1 LNHNV and CDR2 YYDKDF (reference sequence). This CDR3 has 16 amino acids. V gave up 2 bases and J gave up 11 bases, with 22 bases separating them. This chain's CDR3 is CATSRTGTYQVSKQFF. The CDR3 coding sequence is TGTGCCACCAGCAGAACCGGGACTTATCAGGTCTCCAAGCAGTTCTTC.

This rearrangement joins TRBV5-6 to TRBJ1-2; D is unclear. This CDR3 region has 15 residues. Trimming pared 1 base from V and 2 bases from J, leaving 12 bases between. The germline CDR1 and CDR2 sequences are SGHDT and YYEEEE. CDR3 sequence reads: CASSLWAAANYGYTF. The CDR3 nucleotides are TGTGCCAGCAGCTTGTGGGCAGCGGCCAACTATGGCTACACCTTC. Using reference TRBV5-6 and TRBJ1-2 for the parts outside the CDR3, the full variable domain is DAGVTQSPTHLIKTRGQQVTLRCSPKSGHDTVSWYQQALGQGPQFIFQYYEEEERQRGNFPDRFSGHQFPNYSSELNVNALLLGDSALYLCASSLWAAANYGYTFGSGTRLTVV.

This sequence joins TRBV18 and TRBJ1-1; possibly TRBD1 for D (5 bases). The ends were cut back, 0 bases at V and 1 base at J, with 6 bases in the middle. The germline V gene encodes CDR1 KGHSH and CDR2 LQKENI. The CDR3 runs to 14 residues. CDR3 nucleotide sequence: TGTGCCAGCTCACCACCGGACAAGAACACTGAAGCTTTCTTT. It specifies CASSPPDKNTEAFF.

In its sample, this clone was seen a few times. The chain links TRBV4-3 to TRBJ1-1, with D unclear. V was clipped by 0 bases and J by 5 bases, with 7 bases between them. Per germline, CDR1 LGHNA and CDR2 YSLEER. This CDR3 has 13 amino acids. In nucleotides, the CDR3 is TGCGCCAGCAGCCAAGAGAGGTGGACTGAAGCTTTCTTT. Translation gives CASSQERWTEAFF.

The rearrangement links TRBV28 to TRBJ2-1; D unclear. This CDR3 region has 12 residues. Trimming pared 3 bases from V and 8 bases from J, leaving 8 bases between. Germline loops: CDR1 MDHEN, CDR2 SYDVKM. Here the CDR3 DNA reads TGTGCCAGCAGTTTCCTCCTGTATGAGCAGTTCTTC. This codes for CASSFLLYEQFF.

The genes are TRBV18 and TRBJ1-2; D unresolved. The CDR3 has 12 amino acids. Trimming removed 1 base at V and 5 bases at J, with 5 bases between. Per the germline V gene, CDR1 is KGHSH and CDR2 is LQKENI. CDR3 in amino acids: CASSPLEYGYTF. DNA for the CDR3: TGTGCCAGCTCACCACTGGAGTATGGCTACACCTTC.

The rearrangement joins TRBV4-2 to TRBJ2-3, with 9 bases that match TRBD2. This CDR3 has 16 residues. Losses at the gene ends were 0 bases for V and 6 bases for J; bases not matched to a gene: 7. Germline V gives CDR1 LGHNA, CDR2 YNFKEQ. The DNA of the CDR3 is TGTGCCAGCAGCCAAGACCTTAGCGGGAGTGGGGATACGCAGTATTTT. Its protein is CASSQDLSGSGDTQYF.

This clone was recorded a few times. The chain joins TRBV5-1 to TRBJ2-7; TRBD2 aligns across 10 bases. Per the germline V gene, CDR1 is SGHRS and CDR2 is YFSETQ. The CDR3 sequence is 15 residues long. J gave up 1 base and V 4 bases, and 5 bases lay outside the gene matches. This CDR3 reads CASSPGSGRSYEQYF. The CDR3 DNA sequence: TGCGCCAGCAGCCCAGGTAGCGGGAGGTCCTACGAGCAGTACTTC.

The chain combines TRBV19 with TRBJ2-7; 7 nucleotides agree with TRBD2. The CDR3 contains 17 residues. The trim removed 3 bases at V and 2 bases at J, leaving 13 bases unmatched. The germline V gene has CDR1 LNHDA and CDR2 SQIVND (reference sequence). The chain's CDR3 is CASSIVGGGAATYEQYF. The DNA of the CDR3 is TGTGCCAGTAGTATCGTTGGCGGGGGAGCGGCAACCTACGAGCAGTACTTC.

As concerns this clone: One end of the junction does not line up with germline, which may come from a read error. The rearrangement links TRBV2 to TRBJ2-7; a possible D gene is TRBD2 (6 bases). This CDR3 region has 13 residues. The germline gives CDR1 SNHLY, CDR2 FYNNEI. CDR3 bases: TGTGCCAGCAGGGCTTATGAGCGGGTCTTCTTCCCATTC. Protein product: CASRAYERVFFPF.

This clone was detected only a few times. The genes are TRBV19 and TRBJ1-1, with a tentative D call TRBD1 (6 bases). Between the trimmed V and J ends, which lost 5 bases and 6 bases, there was a span of 13 bases. Germline V gene data show CDR1 as LNHDA and CDR2 as SQIVND (reference sequence). The CDR3 is 13 amino acids. CDR3 DNA: TGTGCCAGTAGTCTCAATGGACAGTCTGAAGCTTTCTTT. Translating gives CASSLNGQSEAFF.

The J gene is TRBJ1-2, the V gene TRBV30, with D possibly matching TRBD1 (5 bases). The CDR3 contains 13 residues. Germline lookup yields CDR1 GTSNPN and CDR2 SVGIG (reference sequence). Trimming removed 5 bases at V and 4 bases at J, with 14 bases between. CDR3 residues: CAWARQGGYGYTF. The CDR3 nucleotides read TGTGCCTGGGCTAGGCAGGGTGGCTATGGCTACACCTTC. The complete variable domain, with remaining parts taken from reference TRBV30 and TRBJ1-2, reads SQTIHQWPATLVQPVGSPLSLECTVEGTSNPNLYWYRQAAGRGLQLLFYSVGIGQISSEVPQNLSASRPQDRQFILSSKKLLLSDSGFYLCAWARQGGYGYTFGSGTRLTVV.

The rearrangement links TRBV28 to TRBJ2-6; D might be TRBD2 (6 bases). The CDR3 is made up of 17 amino acids. The germline V gene encodes CDR1 MDHEN and CDR2 SYDVKM. Trimming left V 3 bases short and J 4 bases short, with 16 bases between. CDR3 in amino acids: CASSLSLGGAGANVLTF. The CDR3 DNA follows: TGTGCCAGCAGTTTGAGTCTGGGGGGTGCCGGGGCCAACGTCCTGACTTTC.

The chain has TRBV2 and TRBJ2-3, with 9 bases lining up with TRBD1. The J segment lost 6 bases and the V segment lost 3 bases, leaving 4 bases of the junction unmatched. Germline V CDR1 and CDR2: SNHLY, FYNNEI. This CDR3 is 14 amino acids long. CDR3: CASSEGQGGDTQYF. DNA of the CDR3: TGTGCCAGCAGTGAGGGACAGGGTGGGGATACGCAGTATTTT.

The V gene is TRBV28, the J gene TRBJ2-7; TRBD1 matches 8 bases. With 6 bases clipped from V and 0 bases from J, the junction kept 10 bases outside the gene matches. From germline, CDR1 is MDHEN and CDR2 SYDVKM. The CDR3 sequence is 16 residues long. Written as DNA, the CDR3 is TGTGCCAGCAGCATAGTGGGACAGGTCGGCTCCTACGAGCAGTACTTC. Encoded protein: CASSIVGQVGSYEQYF.

There are a few counts of this clone. V gene TRBV10-1 combines with J gene TRBJ2-5, with TRBD1 matching 9 bases. CDR1 and CDR2 from the germline V gene are WNHNN and SYGVQD (reference sequence). The V segment lost 0 bases and the J segment 4 bases; nucleotides outside the gene matches: 0. The CDR3 spans 14 residues. The CDR3 protein is CASSESTGGETQYF. In DNA form, the CDR3 reads TGCGCCAGCAGTGAGTCGACAGGGGGAGAGACCCAGTACTTC.

V gene TRBV7-2 combines with J gene TRBJ1-2; no definite D call. The CDR3 consists of 15 residues. V was cut by 5 bases and J by 0 bases, with 13 bases left in between. Germline CDR1 is SGHTA and CDR2 is FQGNSA. The CDR3 spells CASSVLGKANYGYTF. In nucleotides, the CDR3 is TGTGCCAGCAGCGTACTAGGAAAAGCTAACTATGGCTACACCTTC.

The chain has TRBV7-2 and TRBJ2-5, with 8 positions matching TRBD1. Germline assignment: CDR1 SGHTA and CDR2 FQGNSA. The CDR3 is 13 amino acids. The junction had 4 bases not matched to a gene; V was cut back by 5 bases and J by 5 bases. CDR3 nucleotide sequence: TGTGCCAGCAGCCGAGGGACAGGTGAGACCCAGTACTTC. It specifies CASSRGTGETQYF.

This clone was recorded a few times. The chain couples TRBV5-6 to TRBJ2-6, with D possibly matching TRBD2 (5 bases). This CDR3 region has 16 residues. Germline CDR1 SGHDT, CDR2 YYEEEE. The germline V and J ends were trimmed by 0 bases and 0 bases, with 7 bases remaining between them. The CDR3 sequence is CASSLVTSSGANVLTF. CDR3 coding DNA: TGTGCCAGCAGCTTGGTTACTAGCTCTGGGGCCAACGTCCTGACTTTC.

This chain connects TRBV18 to TRBJ2-3; 8 bases align to TRBD2. CDR1 and CDR2 (germline): KGHSH, LQKENI. The CDR3 sequence is 16 residues long. V lost 4 bases and J lost 5; bases outside the gene matches: 11. The CDR3 region is CASSHPPAGGGDTQYF. CDR3 nucleotide sequence: TGTGCCAGCTCACACCCCCCCGCGGGAGGAGGAGATACGCAGTATTTT.

The CDR3 sequence is CASSWGPRGEFF. DNA of the CDR3: TGTGCCAGCAGTTGGGGGCCCCGTGGGGAGTTCTTC. V gene TRBV27 combines with J gene TRBJ2-1; D is possibly TRBD1 (6 bases). Germline values: CDR1 MNHEY, CDR2 SMNVEV (reference sequence). The CDR3 totals 12 residues. The ends were cut back, 4 bases at V and 14 bases at J, with 15 bases in the middle.